This T cell receptor beta chain comes out of a study of response to subunit inactivated influenza vaccine. Whole-study results and caveats: Only a handful of new T cells, the authors suggested, are recruited with each seasonal influenza vaccination.

TCRdb re-called the RT-PCR reads with MiXCR, one entry per CDR3 protein. Here the sample spans about 160,000 distinct CDR3 sequences, approximately 10% being singletons. This clonotype was observed once. The target antigen is unknown. The sequenced sample was non-naive T cells sorted from PBMCs, obtained roughly 6 weeks after vaccination. The receptor was isolated from a man between 50 and 59 years old who received an inactivated influenza vaccine.

CDR3 residues: CASSLAIGGRGTDTQYF. The DNA for the CDR3 is TGCGCCAGCAGCTTGGCCATTGGGGGAAGGGGCACAGATACGCAGTATTTT. V gene TRBV5-1 combines with J gene TRBJ2-3; D tentatively fits TRBD1 or TRBD2 (5 bases each). The CDR3 totals 17 residues. Germline CDR1 is SGHRS and CDR2 is YFSETQ. V was pared by 0 bases and J by 1 base, with 15 bases between.